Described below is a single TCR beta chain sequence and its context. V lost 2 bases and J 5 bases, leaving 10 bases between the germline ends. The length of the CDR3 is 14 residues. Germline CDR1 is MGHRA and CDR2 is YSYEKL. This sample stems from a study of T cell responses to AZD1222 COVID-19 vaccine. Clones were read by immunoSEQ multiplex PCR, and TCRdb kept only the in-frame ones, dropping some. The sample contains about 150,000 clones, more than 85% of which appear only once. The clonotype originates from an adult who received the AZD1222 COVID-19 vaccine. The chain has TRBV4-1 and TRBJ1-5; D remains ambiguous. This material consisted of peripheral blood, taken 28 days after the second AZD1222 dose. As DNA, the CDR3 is TGCGCCAGCAGCCAAAGTCCCGGGGATCAGCCCCAGCATTTT. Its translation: CASSQSPGDQPQHF.